This TCR beta chain comes out of a study of PD-L1 blockade in urothelial cancer. Clones were sequenced by immunoSEQ multiplex PCR, and TCRdb holds only the in-frame ones, with some missing. The sample records 25,000 to 35,000 clones, about 90% being singletons. Looked up from germline, CDR1 is SGDLS and CDR2 is YYNGEE. The CDR3 runs 11 residues. V lost 4 bases, J lost 8 bases, and 9 bases lay in between. The chain is built from TRBV9 and TRBJ1-2; D is perhaps TRBD1 (6 bases). The sequence derives from a man aged 45-65 years with urothelial cancer. The specimen comprised PBMCs, sampled around atezolizumab (anti-PD-L1) treatment. The CDR3 DNA follows: TGTGCCAGCAGCCTGGGGGCCGGCTACACCTTC. Translating gives CASSLGAGYTF. The entire variable domain, with the rest obtained from reference TRBV9 and TRBJ1-2, is as follows: DSGVTQTPKHLITATGQRVTLRCSPRSGDLSVYWYQQSLDQGLQFLIQYYNGEERAKGNILERFSAQQFPDLHSELNLSSLELGDSALYFCASSLGAGYTFGSGTRLTVV.